This T cell receptor (beta chain) was documented in a study of blood T cell repertoires in COVID-19. Study background: Sample material is recorded as cDNA or gDNA derived from T cells, B-cell-depleted T cells, or PBMCs.

V lost 4 bases and J lost 8; bases outside the gene matches: 11. The germline V gene has CDR1 SGHDN and CDR2 FVKESK. The CDR3 spans 15 residues. This clone came up once. TCRdb keeps only in-frame clones here, not all; method: immunoSEQ multiplex PCR. The data show hundreds of thousands of clones, more than 70% seen once. V is TRBV14 and J is TRBJ2-1; 7 nucleotides agree with TRBD1. The receptor was derived from a woman aged 45-65 years with acute or convalescent COVID-19. Sequencing was carried out using peripheral blood. CDR3 loop: CASSRVRGRAYEQFF. As DNA, the CDR3 is TGTGCCAGCAGCCGGGTGAGGGGGCGGGCGTATGAGCAGTTCTTC.